Below are 3 T cell receptor beta chains sequenced from a single sample in a study of PD-1 blockade in classical Hodgkin lymphoma. Profiled with immunoSEQ multiplex PCR; TCRdb holds only in-frame clones, not every one. The sample holds 9,000 to 13,000 clones, roughly 74% seen once. The time point: cycle 4 day 1 (C4D1), after less than seven weeks of nivolumab. In every patient, relapse followed autologous stem cell transplantation, while exposure to brentuximab vedotin differed. Investigators isolated CD4+ T cells from thawed PBMCs through magnetic negative selection. Source: CD4+ T cells from blood, taken before the fourth cycle of nivolumab. These receptors originate from a human donor with classical Hodgkin lymphoma.

This clone appeared once. CDR3 nucleotides: TGTGCCAGCAGCTTTCTGGGGGCGAGCTCCTACAATGAGCAGTTCTTC. Protein: CASSFLGASSYNEQFF. The genes are TRBV7-8 and TRBJ2-1; perhaps TRBD1 as D (6 bases). The CDR3 covers 16 residues. Germline CDR1 SGHVS, CDR2 FQNEAQ. V was clipped by 3 bases and J by 0 bases, with 12 bases between them.

The V and J genes are TRBV6-5 and TRBJ2-1; no clear D. The V end lost 7 bases, the J end lost 0 bases, and 10 bases lay between the germline ends. Germline V gene data show CDR1 as MNHEY and CDR2 as SVGAGI. This CDR3 has 14 amino acids. The CDR3 nucleotides are TGTGCCAGCACCGACCGAAGCTCCTACAATGAGCAGTTCTTC. As protein: CASTDRSSYNEQFF.

The chain is built from TRBV28 and TRBJ2-1, with D possibly TRBD1 on 6 matching bases. The CDR3 length is 17 residues. Per the germline V gene, CDR1 is MDHEN and CDR2 is SYDVKM. V lost 4 bases and J 3 bases, leaving 19 bases between the germline ends. CDR3 region: CASSYLGQRIFYNEQFF. CDR3 bases: TGTGCCAGCAGTTACCTGGGACAACGAATATTCTACAATGAGCAGTTCTTC.